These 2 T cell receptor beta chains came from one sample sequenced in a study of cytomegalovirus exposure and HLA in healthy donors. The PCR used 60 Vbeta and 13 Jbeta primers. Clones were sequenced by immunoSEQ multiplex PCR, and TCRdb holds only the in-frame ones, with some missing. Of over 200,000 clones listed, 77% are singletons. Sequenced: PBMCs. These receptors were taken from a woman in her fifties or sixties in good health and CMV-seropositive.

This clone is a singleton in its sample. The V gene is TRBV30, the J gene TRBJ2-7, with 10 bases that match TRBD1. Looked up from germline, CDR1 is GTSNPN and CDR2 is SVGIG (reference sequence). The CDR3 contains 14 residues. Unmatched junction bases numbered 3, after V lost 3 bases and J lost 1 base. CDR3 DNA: TGTGCCTGGAGGAGGACAGGGGGATCCTACGAGCAGTACTTC. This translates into CAWRRTGGSYEQYF.

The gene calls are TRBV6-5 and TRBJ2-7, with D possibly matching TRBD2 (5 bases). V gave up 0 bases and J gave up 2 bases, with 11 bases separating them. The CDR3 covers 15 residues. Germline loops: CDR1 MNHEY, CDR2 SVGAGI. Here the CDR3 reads CASSYSGSGAYEQYF. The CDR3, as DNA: TGTGCCAGCAGTTACTCTGGAAGCGGTGCCTACGAGCAGTACTTC.